Following are 31 T cell receptor beta chains from one sample sequenced in a study of cytomegalovirus exposure and HLA in healthy donors. 13 Jbeta primers and 60 Vbeta primers were used for the PCR. Here immunoSEQ multiplex PCR was the method, and the copy in TCRdb shows in-frame clones only, minus some. Among about 190,000 clones listed, approximately 80% were seen once. Sequenced sample: PBMCs. These receptors came from a man aged 35 to 55 in good health and CMV-seropositive.

CDR3 sequence: CASSIAGALYEQYF. As DNA, the CDR3 is TGCGCCAGCAGCATAGCAGGGGCTCTCTACGAGCAGTACTTC. The chain couples TRBV5-1 to TRBJ2-7, with D possibly TRBD1 on 6 matching bases. Trimming stripped 4 bases from V and 3 bases from J, with 14 bases between. In germline, CDR1 is SGHRS, CDR2 YFSETQ. This CDR3 contains 14 residues.

This clone has only one observation. The chain is built from TRBV7-9 and TRBJ2-1; 11 positions match TRBD1. The germline V gene has CDR1 SEHNR and CDR2 FQNEAQ (reference sequence). Unmatched junction bases numbered 10, after V lost 4 bases and J lost 2 bases. The CDR3 runs 18 residues. Written as DNA, the CDR3 is TGTGCCAGCAGCTCCGGCTACGGGACAGGGGGGACCTACAATGAGCAGTTCTTC. Translating it yields CASSSGYGTGGTYNEQFF.

The chain has TRBV2 and TRBJ2-1; 13 bases match TRBD2. The V gene end was trimmed by 5 bases and the J gene end by 0 bases; junction bases not matched to a gene: 10. CDR1 is SNHLY, CDR2 FYNNEI, per germline. CDR3 length: 19 amino acids. CDR3 bases: TGTGCCAGCAGTAAGGGACTAGCGGGGAGCTTTAGCTCCTACAATGAGCAGTTCTTC. Translation gives CASSKGLAGSFSSYNEQFF.

V and J are TRBV7-9 and TRBJ1-4, with TRBD1 identical over 10 bases. This CDR3 spans 14 amino acids. Germline V gene sequence: CDR1 SEHNR, CDR2 FQNEAQ (reference sequence). V gave up 5 bases and J gave up 5 bases; unmatched junction bases: 2. In DNA, the CDR3 is TGTGCCAGCAGCCAGGGACAGGGGAATGAAAAACTGTTTTTT. Protein: CASSQGQGNEKLFF. Based on the CDR3 plus reference TRBV7-9 and TRBJ1-4, the full variable domain is DTGVSQNPRHKITKRGQNVTFRCDPISEHNRLYWYRQTLGQGPEFLTYFQNEAQLEKSRLLSDRFSAERPKGSFSTLEIQRTEQGDSAMYLCASSQGQGNEKLFFGSGTQLSVL.

The table lists this clone with a count of one. The J gene is TRBJ1-4, the V gene TRBV6-5; D is unclear. The CDR3 runs to 15 residues. Germline CDR1 is MNHEY and CDR2 is SVGAGI. The V and J ends lost 0 bases and 7 bases respectively, with 12 bases between them. DNA of the CDR3: TGTGCCAGCAGTTACTCGGGCGGGGTCGGTGAAAAACTGTTTTTT. Translation: CASSYSGGVGEKLFF.

The chain links TRBV4-1 to TRBJ1-5, with D unclear. Trimming removed 1 base from V and 1 base from J, with 5 bases in between. This CDR3 spans 14 amino acids. Germline values: CDR1 MGHRA, CDR2 YSYEKL. CDR3 sequence reads: CASSQVASNQPQHF. CDR3 sequence (DNA): TGCGCCAGCAGCCAAGTGGCAAGCAATCAGCCCCAGCATTTT.

This chain connects TRBV28 to TRBJ1-2; unclear D gene. Trimming pared 1 base from V and 5 bases from J, leaving 17 bases between. The CDR3 length is 16 residues. Looked up from germline, CDR1 is MDHEN and CDR2 is SYDVKM. For the CDR3, the DNA is TGTGCCAGCAGTTTATCTGGCCATGAGGATTCTTATGGCTACACCTTC. Translating it yields CASSLSGHEDSYGYTF.

The V call is TRBV4-3, the J call TRBJ2-2, with TRBD2 matching 13 bases. The germline V gene encodes CDR1 LGHNA and CDR2 YSLEER. The ends lost 0 bases at V and 0 bases at J; junction bases unmatched: 10. This CDR3 is 21 amino acids long. DNA for the CDR3: TGCGCCAGCAGCCAAGACCAACTCACTAGCGGGAGGGTCACGAACACCGGGGAGCTGTTTTTT. Translation: CASSQDQLTSGRVTNTGELFF.

The CDR3 region is CASSLQDRGQETQYF. The CDR3 DNA reads as TGTGCCAGCAGCCTCCAGGACAGGGGGCAGGAGACCCAGTACTTC. The chain employs TRBV11-2 and TRBJ2-5; TRBD1 aligns across 11 bases. CDR1 SGHAT and CDR2 FQNNGV come from the germline V gene. CDR3 size: 15 residues. Unmatched junction bases numbered 7, after V lost 5 bases and J lost 5 bases.

This chain links TRBV11-2 with TRBJ2-6; D is unclear. V dropped 1 base and J dropped 0 bases, with 16 bases sitting between them. This CDR3 spans 19 amino acids. Looked up from germline, CDR1 is SGHAT and CDR2 is FQNNGV. The DNA for the CDR3 is TGTGCCAGCAGCTTAGCCGCCCTAGGTGTCGACTCTGGGGCCAACGTCCTGACTTTC. This gives the protein CASSLAALGVDSGANVLTF. Filled out from reference TRBV11-2 and TRBJ2-6, the complete variable domain reads EAGVAQSPRYKIIEKRQSVAFWCNPISGHATLYWYQQILGQGPKLLIQFQNNGVVDDSQLPKDRFSAERLKGVDSTLKIQPAKLEDSAVYLCASSLAALGVDSGANVLTFGAGSRLTVL.

The chain has TRBV7-9 and TRBJ1-1; D is unclear. Between the trimmed V and J ends, which lost 5 bases and 4 bases, there was a span of 8 bases. The CDR3 runs 12 residues. Per the germline V gene, CDR1 is SEHNR and CDR2 is FQNEAQ (reference sequence). In DNA, the CDR3 is TGTGCCAGCAGCCTGCGTACCACTGAAGCTTTCTTT. This codes for CASSLRTTEAFF.

The gene calls are TRBV29-1 and TRBJ2-1; 7 bases fit TRBD2. This CDR3 region has 17 residues. The V gene's germline CDR1 is SQVTM and CDR2 ANQGSEA. The J segment lost 10 bases and the V segment lost 6 bases, leaving 24 bases of the junction unmatched. The CDR3 region has the DNA TGCAGCGTCGGACGAGGGATCGGACTAGGAGGGTTTCGAGAGCAGTTCTTC. It is translated as CSVGRGIGLGGFREQFF.

This chain connects TRBV7-3 to TRBJ2-7, with TRBD2 identical over 7 bases. Losses at the gene ends were 5 bases for V and 1 base for J; bases not matched to a gene: 8. Germline V gene lookup returns CDR1 SGHTA and CDR2 FQGTGA. CDR3 length equals 15 residues. The CDR3 loop is CASSRVAGESYEQYF. For the CDR3, the DNA is TGTGCCAGCAGCCGAGTGGCGGGAGAATCCTACGAGCAGTACTTC.

The chain combines TRBV27 with TRBJ2-2; 10 bases agree with TRBD1. With V trimmed by 8 bases and J by 4 bases, 7 bases remained unmatched. This CDR3 is 15 amino acids long. The V gene's germline CDR1 is MNHEY and CDR2 SMNVEV (reference sequence). CDR3 nucleotide sequence: TGTGCCAGCGGCCCGGGACAGGGGCGCACCGGGGAGCTGTTTTTT. Translating it yields CASGPGQGRTGELFF.

CDR3 sequence reads: CASSKVGVESTDTQYF. DNA for the CDR3: TGTGCCAGCAGCAAAGTAGGGGTCGAGTCCACAGATACGCAGTATTTT. V is TRBV21-1 and J is TRBJ2-3; TRBD1 is the table's D call, not checked against the DNA. TRBV21-1 is termed a pseudogene. The CDR3 totals 16 residues.

The rearrangement uses TRBV19 and TRBJ2-7, with TRBD1 matching 7 bases. CDR1 and CDR2 from the germline V gene are LNHDA and SQIVND (reference sequence). The CDR3 sequence is 16 residues long. V was clipped by 7 bases and J by 2 bases; unmatched bases: 14. The CDR3: CASTLTFGQAPYEQYF. The CDR3 coding sequence is TGTGCCAGTACTTTGACCTTCGGACAGGCCCCCTACGAGCAGTACTTC.

The V and J genes are TRBV5-1 and TRBJ2-7, with D possibly being TRBD1 (5 bases). CDR3 length: 12 residues. The V gene lost 3 bases and the J gene lost 3 bases, with 7 bases spanning the gap. Germline V gene lookup returns CDR1 SGHRS and CDR2 YFSETQ. The CDR3 sequence is CASSSQGYEQYF. In DNA, the CDR3 is TGCGCCAGCAGCTCGCAGGGCTACGAGCAGTACTTC.

This CDR3 is CASSHRGAGGQGTGELFF. The DNA for the CDR3 is TGCGCCAGCAGCCACCGAGGCGCGGGAGGGCAGGGCACCGGGGAGCTGTTTTTT. The chain joins TRBV5-1 to TRBJ2-2, with TRBD2 matching 9 bases. Germline loops: CDR1 SGHRS, CDR2 YFSETQ. J lost 4 bases, V lost 4 bases, and 14 bases had no gene match. The CDR3 sequence is 18 residues long.

This clone has just a few counts. V is TRBV5-4 and J is TRBJ2-2, with D tentatively TRBD2 (5 bases). Trimming took off 3 bases at V and 7 bases at J, with 16 bases between the two ends. CDR3 length equals 15 residues. The germline V gene has CDR1 SGHNT and CDR2 YYREEE (reference sequence). The DNA for the CDR3 is TGTGCCAGCAGCTCCTCGAGGTGGGGAGTCGGGGAGCTGTTTTTT. It specifies CASSSSRWGVGELFF.

In this sample, this clone turned up a few times. The rearrangement uses TRBV7-9 and TRBJ1-3, with D perhaps matching TRBD1 (6 bases). There are 16 residues in the CDR3. The V gene's germline CDR1 is SEHNR and CDR2 FQNEAQ (reference sequence). V gave up 5 bases and J gave up 0 bases, with 14 bases separating them. This CDR3 reads CASSPQGTTSGNTIYF. In DNA, the CDR3 is TGTGCCAGCAGCCCTCAGGGGACCACCTCTGGAAACACCATATATTTT.

The rearrangement joins TRBV7-3 to TRBJ2-7, with D possibly matching TRBD2 (7 bases). Trimming took 5 bases from V and 5 from J, leaving 16 bases between them. The germline V gene has CDR1 SGHTA and CDR2 FQGTGA. The CDR3 runs to 14 residues. The CDR3 spells CASSALGGRDEQYF. The CDR3 nucleotides are TGTGCCAGCAGCGCACTGGGGGGGCGCGACGAGCAGTACTTC.

The V call is TRBV5-6, the J call TRBJ2-7, with 11 bases matching TRBD2. The junction had 4 bases not matched to a gene; V was cut back by 7 bases and J by 4 bases. Looked up from germline, CDR1 is SGHDT and CDR2 is YYEEEE. CDR3 length equals 13 residues. CDR3 amino acids: CASGLAGLYEQYF. The CDR3 DNA reads TGTGCCAGCGGACTAGCGGGCCTTTACGAGCAGTACTTC.

CDR3 in amino acids: CSVTGGGFLGETQYF. DNA for the CDR3: TGCAGCGTCACAGGGGGCGGCTTTCTAGGAGAGACCCAGTACTTC. This chain uses TRBV29-1 with TRBJ2-5; 9 positions match TRBD1. V lost 6 bases, J lost 4 bases, and 12 bases stayed unmatched. This CDR3 is 15 amino acids long. Germline loops: CDR1 SQVTM, CDR2 ANQGSEA.

The CDR3 DNA follows: TGTGCCTGGAGTGCCAGGGGACTAGCGGGTAACGCGCAGTATTTT. Its protein product is CAWSARGLAGNAQYF. The V call is TRBV30, the J call TRBJ2-3; TRBD2 matches 12 bases. Germline assignment: CDR1 GTSNPN and CDR2 SVGIG (reference sequence). The CDR3 is 15 residues long. J was trimmed by 10 bases and V by 1 base; bases with no gene match: 9.

This chain joins TRBV27 and TRBJ1-4; 8 bases agree with TRBD1. The V and J ends lost 2 bases and 4 bases, in that order; junction bases with no gene match: 9. Germline-derived CDR1 and CDR2 are MNHEY and SMNVEV (reference sequence). The CDR3 is 17 residues long. CDR3 coding DNA: TGTGCCAGCAGTTTAGACAGGGGAACGAATGGTAATGAAAAACTGTTTTTT. Its protein product is CASSLDRGTNGNEKLFF.

V gene TRBV6-5 combines with J gene TRBJ2-7; D uncertain. The V end was cut by 5 bases, the J end by 3 bases, with 14 bases between. The CDR3 is made up of 14 amino acids. Per the germline V gene, CDR1 is MNHEY and CDR2 is SVGAGI. CDR3 bases: TGTGCCAGCAGTGAAGAGCGTGGCCTCTACGAGCAGTACTTC. It is translated as CASSEERGLYEQYF.

V is TRBV19 and J is TRBJ1-5, with TRBD1 identical over 7 bases. J was trimmed by 4 bases and V by 6 bases; bases with no gene match: 9. Germline CDR1 and CDR2: LNHDA and SQIVND (reference sequence). The length of the CDR3 is 15 residues. The CDR3 sequence is CASSIHRGFNQPQHF. The DNA of the CDR3 is TGTGCCAGTAGCATTCACAGGGGTTTTAATCAGCCCCAGCATTTT.

The chain joins TRBV7-7 to TRBJ1-5, with D perhaps matching TRBD1 (6 bases). The CDR3 spans 13 residues. Germline assignment: CDR1 SSHAT and CDR2 FNYEAQ (reference sequence). Trimming cost V 4 bases and J 7 bases, with 11 bases left between them. For the CDR3, the DNA is TGTGCCAGCAGCTCACAGGGTGACCAGCCCCAGCATTTT. Residues: CASSSQGDQPQHF.

The gene calls are TRBV4-3 and TRBJ2-3; D unclear. Trimming pared 0 bases from V and 1 base from J, leaving 14 bases between. CDR1 is LGHNA, CDR2 YSLEER, per germline. The CDR3 is 17 amino acids. CDR3 DNA: TGCGCCAGCAGCCAAGATTATTCGGCCCGGGGCACAGATACGCAGTATTTT. Its protein is CASSQDYSARGTDTQYF.

The chain joins TRBV19 to TRBJ2-3; the match to TRBD2 covers 10 bases. This CDR3 comprises 16 residues. CDR1 and CDR2 (germline): LNHDA, SQIVND (reference sequence). After removal of 5 bases from V and 6 bases from J, the junction contained 11 bases not matched to a gene. For the CDR3, the DNA is TGTGCCAGTAGTTCAGGGAGTAGCGGGGGGCTGGATACGCAGTATTTT. Its protein product is CASSSGSSGGLDTQYF.

This chain connects TRBV10-1 to TRBJ2-7, with D possibly matching TRBD1 (6 bases). Germline CDR1 WNHNN, CDR2 SYGVQD (reference sequence). The CDR3 loop spans 14 amino acids. With 4 bases removed from V and 2 bases from J, the gap between germline ends came to 12 bases. CDR3 sequence reads: CASSGNRVPYEQYF. CDR3 in DNA: TGCGCCAGCAGTGGAAACAGGGTTCCCTACGAGCAGTACTTC.